The 32 T cell receptor beta chains below come from one sample, sequenced in a study of identical twins. TCRdb itself ran the 5' RACE reads through MiXCR, one entry per CDR3 protein. The repertoire holds 150,000 or so distinct CDR3 sequences, with under 4.5% as singletons. Sequencing input: memory T cells sorted from blood. These receptors were taken from a man younger than 35 in good health.

The table lists this clonotype with many counts. DNA for the CDR3: TGTGCCAGCTCACGTGAAGTGAACACTGAAGCTTTCTTT. Protein: CASSREVNTEAFF. The V call is TRBV18, the J call TRBJ1-1; the D is unclear. Germline loops: CDR1 KGHSH, CDR2 LQKENI. V lost 4 bases and J lost 0, with 6 bases in between. The CDR3 is 13 residues long. Combining the CDR3 with reference TRBV18 and TRBJ1-1 gives the whole variable domain NAGVMQNPRHLVRRRGQEARLRCSPMKGHSHVYWYRQLPEEGLKFMVYLQKENIIDESGMPKERFSAEFPKEGPSILRIQQVVRGDSAAYFCASSREVNTEAFFGQGTRLTVV.

There are many counts of this clonotype. V is TRBV4-2 and J is TRBJ2-5; maybe TRBD2 (6 bases). CDR1 is LGHNA and CDR2 is YNFKEQ in the germline V gene. Between the trimmed V and J ends, which lost 0 bases and 4 bases, there was a span of 15 bases. This CDR3 is 16 amino acids long. CDR3 amino acids: CASSQDVGLWGETQYF. CDR3 coding DNA: TGTGCCAGCAGCCAAGATGTGGGACTCTGGGGAGAGACCCAGTACTTC.

This clonotype was seen ten or more times. This chain joins TRBV24-1 and TRBJ2-1; D gene uncertain. The CDR3 has 16 residues. Germline V gene data show CDR1 as KGHDR and CDR2 as SFDVKD. V shed 3 bases and J shed 7 bases, with 18 bases lying between them. The CDR3 is CATSDNQGNLRNEQFF. CDR3 coding DNA: TGTGCCACCAGTGATAATCAAGGGAACCTGCGAAATGAGCAGTTCTTC.

The chain is built from TRBV11-3 and TRBJ2-1; D unclear. V dropped 4 bases and J dropped 6 bases, with 10 bases sitting between them. Germline CDR1 SGHNT, CDR2 YENEEA. This CDR3 spans 13 amino acids. CDR3: CASSSGRPNEQFF. The CDR3 DNA follows: TGTGCCAGCAGCTCTGGACGGCCCAATGAGCAGTTCTTC. Looking up the rest from reference TRBV11-3 and TRBJ2-1 gives the full variable domain: EAGVVQSPRYKIIEKKQPVAFWCNPISGHNTLYWYLQNLGQGPELLIRYENEEAVDDSQLPKDRFSAERLKGVDSTLKIQPAELGDSAVYLCASSSGRPNEQFFGPGTRLTVL.

This clonotype was counted at least ten times. The V call is TRBV12-3 or TRBV12-4, the J call TRBJ2-1; weak D call: TRBD1 (6 bases). This CDR3 spans 15 amino acids. Trimming took off 6 bases at V and 3 bases at J, with 15 bases between the two ends. This CDR3 reads CASSPGRGSYNEQFF. CDR3 DNA: TGTGCCAGCAGCCCGGGTAGGGGGAGCTACAATGAGCAGTTCTTC.

This clonotype was detected many times. Here the CDR3 reads CAWSVFRASGSGANVLTF. For the CDR3, the DNA is TGTGCCTGGAGTGTATTTCGCGCTAGCGGCTCTGGGGCCAACGTCCTGACTTTC. The genes are TRBV30 and TRBJ2-6; TRBD2 agrees at 7 bases. Per germline, CDR1 GTSNPN and CDR2 SVGIG (reference sequence). V lost 0 bases to trimming and J lost 0 bases; unmatched junction nucleotides: 8. The CDR3 length is 18 residues. Full variable domain (rest looked up from reference TRBV30 and TRBJ2-6): SQTIHQWPATLVQPVGSPLSLECTVEGTSNPNLYWYRQAAGRGLQLLFYSVGIGQISSEVPQNLSASRPQDRQFILSSKKLLLSDSGFYLCAWSVFRASGSGANVLTFGAGSRLTVL.

This clonotype was seen a handful of times. The chain joins TRBV15 to TRBJ2-2; 8 nucleotides agree with TRBD2. With 5 bases clipped from V and 1 base from J, the junction kept 3 bases outside the gene matches. The CDR3 is 15 residues long. The germline gives CDR1 LNHNV, CDR2 YYDKDF (reference sequence). The CDR3 DNA sequence: TGTGCCACCAGCGCGGGAGGACTGAACACCGGGGAGCTGTTTTTT. It yields the protein CATSAGGLNTGELFF.

The V gene is TRBV27, the J gene TRBJ2-5, with a tentative D call TRBD1 (8 bases). The CDR3 loop spans 15 amino acids. Trimming cost V 2 bases and J 4 bases, with 14 bases left between them. The germline CDR1 and CDR2 sequences are MNHEY and SMNVEV (reference sequence). The CDR3 is CASSLNYRGGETQYF. The CDR3 DNA follows: TGTGCCAGCAGTTTAAACTACAGGGGGGGAGAGACCCAGTACTTC.

This clonotype was counted at least ten times. This chain connects TRBV7-3 to TRBJ2-1, with 13 bases matching TRBD2. CDR1 SGHTA and CDR2 FQGTGA come from the germline V gene. Trimming at V came to 5 bases and at J to 10 bases, leaving 11 bases not matched to a gene. The CDR3 consists of 16 residues. DNA for the CDR3: TGTGCCAGCAGCCCCCCGGGACTAGCGGGACTGGGGGAGCAGTTCTTC. Translating gives CASSPPGLAGLGEQFF. The full variable domain, its missing parts supplied by reference TRBV7-3 and TRBJ2-1, is GAGVSQTPSNKVTEKGKYVELRCDPISGHTALYWYRQSLGQGPEFLIYFQGTGAADDSGLPNDRFFAVRPEGSVSTLKIQRTERGDSAVYLCASSPPGLAGLGEQFFGPGTRLTVL.

Of note for this clonotype: A read error may produce the germline difference seen at one junction end. The V gene is TRBV11-1, the J gene TRBJ2-1; 16 nucleotides agree with TRBD2. The CDR3 is 15 residues long. Germline V gene lookup returns CDR1 SGHAT and CDR2 FQDESV (reference sequence). CDR3 sequence reads: CSSSSGLAGGNKQFF. CDR3 DNA sequence: TGTTCCAGCAGCTCGGGACTAGCGGGAGGGAATAAGCAGTTCTTC.

This clonotype was observed many times. The chain recombines TRBV28 with TRBJ2-5; D is uncertain. There are 12 residues in the CDR3. V lost 4 bases to trimming and J lost 4 bases, with 7 bases between them. Germline V gene lookup returns CDR1 MDHEN and CDR2 SYDVKM. CDR3 sequence (DNA): TGTGCCAGCAGTTCGGAGCGAGAGACCCAGTACTTC. Residues: CASSSERETQYF.

The rearrangement links TRBV9 to TRBJ2-3, with a possible D match to TRBD2 (5 bases). V lost 0 bases and J lost 2, with 10 bases in between. Germline V gene sequence: CDR1 SGDLS, CDR2 YYNGEE. The CDR3 sequence is 15 residues long. The CDR3 spells CASSVGLANTDTQYF. CDR3 coding DNA: TGTGCCAGCAGCGTAGGTCTAGCCAACACAGATACGCAGTATTTT.

In its sample, this clonotype was seen many times. The V call is TRBV20-1, the J call TRBJ1-1, with TRBD1 as a possible D gene (5 bases). Germline CDR1 DFQATT, CDR2 SNEGSKA (reference sequence). The V end lost 8 bases, the J end lost 1 base, and 14 bases lay between the germline ends. CDR3 length: 13 residues. Written as DNA, the CDR3 is TGCAGTCACTTCCGGGACGGGAACACTGAAGCTTTCTTT. Translated, it gives CSHFRDGNTEAFF.

The rearrangement uses TRBV5-1 and TRBJ2-7; D may be TRBD1 (5 bases). CDR1 SGHRS and CDR2 YFSETQ come from the germline V gene. Trimming cost V 3 bases and J 6 bases, with 10 bases left between them. The CDR3 is 12 amino acids. The DNA for the CDR3 is TGCGCCAGCAGCTATTCAGGGTCCGAGCAGTACTTC. It specifies CASSYSGSEQYF.

This clonotype was picked up many times. The rearrangement uses TRBV14 and TRBJ2-1, with D possibly being TRBD1 or TRBD2 (8 bases each). V lost 4 bases and J lost 9, with 16 bases in between. Germline CDR1 and CDR2: SGHDN and FVKESK. This CDR3 has 14 residues. CDR3 sequence (DNA): TGTGCCAGCAGCCCGACAGGGGCGGGAGGTGAGCAGTTCTTC. Translation gives CASSPTGAGGEQFF. The variable domain in full, completed from reference TRBV14 and TRBJ2-1, reads EAGVTQFPSHSVIEKGQTVTLRCDPISGHDNLYWYRRVMGKEIKFLLHFVKESKQDESGMPNNRFLAERTGGTYSTLKVQPAELEDSGVYFCASSPTGAGGEQFFGPGTRLTVL.

At least ten counts were recorded for this clonotype. The J gene is TRBJ2-5, the V gene TRBV7-9; D gene unclear. Germline loops: CDR1 SEHNR, CDR2 FQNEAQ (reference sequence). The CDR3 totals 13 residues. V was trimmed by 5 bases and J by 3 bases, leaving 10 bases between them. CDR3 DNA: TGTGCCAGCAGCGCCGTTTCTGAAGAGACCCAGTACTTC. Translation: CASSAVSEETQYF.

This rearrangement joins TRBV5-1 to TRBJ2-1, with TRBD2 identical over 11 bases. The CDR3 consists of 16 residues. V dropped 3 bases and J dropped 6; count of bases not matched to a gene: 8. In germline, CDR1 is SGHRS, CDR2 YFSETQ. The CDR3 DNA is TGCGCCAGCAGCTCGAAGACTAGCGGGACCCCCAATGAGCAGTTCTTC. Amino acids: CASSSKTSGTPNEQFF.

This clonotype appeared many times. V is TRBV12-3 or TRBV12-4 and J is TRBJ2-4, with D possibly called TRBD1 or TRBD2 (6 bases each). The CDR3 extends over 15 amino acids. Deletions cut 8 bases from V and 0 bases from J, with 14 bases between. The CDR3 DNA is TGTGCCAGCCAGGAGGGGGGACTAGCCAAAAACATTCAGTACTTC. This translates into CASQEGGLAKNIQYF.

This clonotype was counted at least ten times. The genes are TRBV29-1 and TRBJ2-5; D unresolved. Trimming removed 3 bases from V and 4 bases from J, with 12 bases in between. Germline V CDR1 and CDR2: SQVTM, ANQGSEA. The CDR3 is 13 residues long. The CDR3 here is CSVDEAVGETQYF. In nucleotides, the CDR3 is TGCAGCGTTGATGAGGCTGTCGGAGAGACCCAGTACTTC. Looking up the rest from reference TRBV29-1 and TRBJ2-5 gives the full variable domain: SAVISQKPSRDICQRGTSLTIQCQVDSQVTMMFWYRQQPGQSLTLIATANQGSEATYESGFVIDKFPISRPNLTFSTLTVSNMSPEDSSIYLCSVDEAVGETQYFGPGTRLLVL.

This clonotype occurred many times. The V gene is TRBV12-3 or TRBV12-4, the J gene TRBJ2-3, with 9 bases lining up with TRBD1. The V gene end was trimmed by 5 bases and the J gene end by 1 base; junction bases not matched to a gene: 10. The CDR3 runs to 17 residues. The CDR3 DNA reads as TGTGCCAGCAGTCAAGGAGGGGGACAGGGCGGCACAGATACGCAGTATTTT. Translation gives CASSQGGGQGGTDTQYF.

This clonotype was counted ten times or more. This chain links TRBV5-1 with TRBJ1-4, with a possible D match to TRBD1 (5 bases). The CDR3 length is 17 residues. CDR1 and CDR2 (germline): SGHRS, YFSETQ. Trimming left V 3 bases short and J 0 bases short, with 15 bases between. The CDR3 bases are TGCGCCAGCAGCTATGGGGGGTCCGGGCCAACTAATGAAAAACTGTTTTTT. As protein: CASSYGGSGPTNEKLFF.

This sequence joins TRBV5-6 and TRBJ2-3; tentatively, D is TRBD1 (5 bases). The CDR3 spans 14 residues. V gave up 4 bases and J gave up 2 bases, with 11 bases separating them. CDR1 is SGHDT, CDR2 YYEEEE, per germline. The CDR3 sequence: CASSKTGLTDTQYF. CDR3 coding DNA: TGTGCCAGCAGCAAAACAGGCCTCACAGATACGCAGTATTTT.

This clonotype was recorded many times. The gene calls are TRBV7-9 and TRBJ2-3; D is unresolved. V dropped 5 bases and J dropped 4 bases, with 10 bases sitting between them. The CDR3 runs 13 residues. From germline, CDR1 is SEHNR and CDR2 FQNEAQ (reference sequence). The CDR3 DNA reads as TGTGCCAGCAGCCATAGGGCCCCAGATACGCAGTATTTT. The encoded protein is CASSHRAPDTQYF.

This clonotype occurred many times. The gene calls are TRBV10-3 and TRBJ2-3; D gene uncertain. The CDR3 consists of 13 residues. Trimming left V 4 bases short and J 3 bases short, with 8 bases between. Germline assignment: CDR1 ENHRY and CDR2 SYGVKD. The CDR3 is CAISVPFTDTQYF. The CDR3 DNA reads as TGTGCCATCAGTGTCCCGTTTACAGATACGCAGTATTTT.

Many counts were recorded for this clonotype. The rearrangement joins TRBV7-8 to TRBJ2-5, with D perhaps assigned TRBD1 or TRBD2 (8 bases each). The CDR3 has 14 residues. V was pared by 6 bases and J by 4 bases, with 15 bases between. The germline CDR1 and CDR2 sequences are SGHVS and FQNEAQ. The CDR3: CASRTGAGGETQYF. Written as DNA, the CDR3 is TGTGCCAGCAGGACAGGGGCGGGAGGAGAGACCCAGTACTTC.

This clonotype was counted at least ten times. This sequence joins TRBV15 and TRBJ1-5; tentatively, D is TRBD1 (5 bases). CDR1 LNHNV and CDR2 YYDKDF come from the germline V gene (reference sequence). This CDR3 spans 14 amino acids. V lost 1 base to trimming and J lost 5 bases, with 9 bases between them. The CDR3 protein is CATSRGGMDQPQHF. The CDR3 DNA follows: TGTGCCACCAGCAGAGGGGGGATGGATCAGCCCCAGCATTTT. Supplemented by reference TRBV15 and TRBJ1-5, the full variable domain reads DAMVIQNPRYQVTQFGKPVTLSCSQTLNHNVMYWYQQKSSQAPKLLFHYYDKDFNNEADTPDNFQSRRPNTSFCFLDIRSPGLGDTAMYLCATSRGGMDQPQHFGDGTRLSIL.

This clonotype has at least ten counts. This chain joins TRBV5-5 and TRBJ2-5, with D perhaps being TRBD1 or TRBD2 (5 bases each). In germline, CDR1 is SGHKS, CDR2 YYEKEE (reference sequence). The CDR3 covers 16 residues. With 4 bases removed from V and 5 bases from J, the gap between germline ends came to 21 bases. The CDR3 is CASSLVTGTPFETQYF. CDR3 bases: TGTGCCAGCAGCCTGGTCACCGGGACCCCCTTTGAGACCCAGTACTTC.

This clonotype was detected many times. The chain uses TRBV24-1 and TRBJ1-5; no clear D. V dropped 5 bases and J dropped 6 bases, with 7 bases sitting between them. Germline-derived CDR1 and CDR2 are KGHDR and SFDVKD. The CDR3 is made up of 12 amino acids. Here the CDR3 reads CATSGSGQPQHF. The CDR3 DNA sequence: TGTGCCACCAGTGGTTCAGGTCAGCCCCAGCATTTT.

The sample holds many counts of this clonotype. The J gene is TRBJ2-3, the V gene TRBV10-3; maybe TRBD1 (6 bases). Germline V gene sequence: CDR1 ENHRY, CDR2 SYGVKD. This CDR3 contains 14 residues. Trimming took off 10 bases at V and 6 bases at J, with 20 bases between the two ends. CDR3: CATLDRQGQDTQYF. CDR3 DNA: TGTGCCACCCTTGATAGGCAGGGGCAGGATACGCAGTATTTT.

This clonotype occurred a few times. V and J are TRBV29-1 and TRBJ2-2; TRBD2 matches at 8 bases. J was trimmed by 3 bases and V by 7 bases; bases with no gene match: 10. CDR1 is SQVTM and CDR2 is ANQGSEA in the germline V gene. This CDR3 comprises 15 residues. The CDR3 region has the DNA TGCAGCGGGAAAAGCGGGAGCCCCGACACCGGGGAGCTGTTTTTT. Its protein product is CSGKSGSPDTGELFF.

There are a few counts of this clonotype. A much larger clone differs by one base, so this may be a read error. J is TRBJ2-2 and V is TRBV5-1, with D perhaps given as TRBD1 or TRBD2 (5 bases each). CDR1 is SGHRS and CDR2 is YFSETQ in the germline V gene. CDR3 length: 16 residues. V shed 3 bases and J shed 7 bases, with 19 bases lying between them. CDR3 nucleotides: TGCGCCAGCAGCTCCGGGACGACCCGCGCCGGCGGGGAGCTGTTTTTT. The encoded protein is CASSSGTTRAGGELFF.

This clonotype was seen ten or more times. CDR3 in amino acids: CASSLDGPQETQYF. As DNA, the CDR3 is TGTGCCAGCAGCCTCGACGGGCCGCAAGAGACCCAGTACTTC. The chain couples TRBV6-2 or TRBV6-3 to TRBJ2-5; no reliable D call. CDR3 size: 14 residues. The V and J ends lost 6 bases and 2 bases respectively, with 13 bases between them. Germline loops: CDR1 MNHEY, CDR2 SVGEGT.